This T cell receptor (beta chain) was identified during a study of CD8 T cells in ankylosing spondylitis (dated by TCRdb to about 2017). Background on the whole study: The study set out to find disease-linked TCR variants by profiling T cell receptor beta repertoires in ankylosing spondylitis patients and healthy donors. The whole study cohort included 85 to 120 healthy donors and 20 to 30 ankylosing spondylitis patients. Peripheral blood was sampled, and synovial fluid was additionally collected from ankylosing spondylitis patients.

What the research found in general, with its limitations: A CD8+ phenotype was shown by the disease-linked clones, which were found at relatively low frequencies in peripheral blood. A TCR beta motif made up of fewer than 10 highly homologous amino acid variants appeared to be characteristic of blood from ankylosing spondylitis patients. According to the report, matched synovial fluid samples from ankylosing spondylitis patients were significantly enriched for the disease-linked clones. Some of the motif variants had been reported before in the synovial fluid and blood of reactive arthritis patients, a finding that suggests common disease-initiation mechanisms.

On this clonotype itself: Its antigen is still unknown. Base-call qualities are not available, and no considerably larger clone is one nucleotide away.

TCRdb lists the instrument as Illumina HiSeq 2500. Quantitative 5'-RACE with molecular barcodes was the method used to prepare the TCR beta libraries. The study's own analysis went as follows. A new computational method, built on a probabilistic model of VDJ rearrangement, was used to identify disease-linked TCR variants. The public reads were reanalyzed by TCRdb: fastp trimming at Q25, MiXCR alignment, in-frame beta chains only. Identical CDR3 proteins give one entry, which carries the most common genes and DNA. The V and J calls reflect TCRdb's pipeline rather than the authors' work. This sample is represented by more than 200,000 distinct CDR3 sequences; roughly a quarter of them were singletons. The ten largest account for approximately 0.61% of the sample. The CDR1 and CDR2 encoded by the germline V gene (reference sequence) are SGHKS and YYEKEE. V loses 4 bases at its end and J loses 2 bases; junction bases beyond the gene matches: 11. The CDR3 covers 16 residues, taking in both the cysteine and the phenylalanine. The read is trimmed to its CDR3 DNA, 48 bases read in frame from base 1.

The material sequenced was blood, either unsorted or a sorted T cell fraction (not recorded which). The V gene is TRBV5-5 and the J gene is TRBJ2-7, and 8 junctional nucleotides match TRBD1. This TCR derives from a male donor with ankylosing spondylitis or in good health (not recorded which). The nucleotide sequence is given as TGTGCCAGCAGCCAGAAAGGGACAGGCAAAGCCTACGAGCAGTACTTC. Translated, this is CASSQKGTGKAYEQYF.